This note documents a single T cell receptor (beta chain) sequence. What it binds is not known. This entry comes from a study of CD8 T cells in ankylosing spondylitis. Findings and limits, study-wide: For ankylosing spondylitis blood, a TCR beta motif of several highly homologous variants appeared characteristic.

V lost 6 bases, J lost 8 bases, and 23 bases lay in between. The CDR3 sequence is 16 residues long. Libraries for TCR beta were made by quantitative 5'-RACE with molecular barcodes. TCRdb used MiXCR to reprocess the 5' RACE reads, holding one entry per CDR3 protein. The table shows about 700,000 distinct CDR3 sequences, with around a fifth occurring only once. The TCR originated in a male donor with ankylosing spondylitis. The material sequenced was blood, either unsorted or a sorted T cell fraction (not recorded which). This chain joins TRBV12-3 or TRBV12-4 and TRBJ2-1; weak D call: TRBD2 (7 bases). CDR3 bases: TGTGCCAGCAGGCCACTTTCCTGGGGGGGCTCGGATGAGCAGTTCTTC. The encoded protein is CASRPLSWGGSDEQFF.